This entry features one TCR beta chain sequence. Antigen: not known. The sample is drawn from a study of shared clonotypes between healthy human individuals. Study background: A couple of female and a few male donors aged 18 to 49 were enrolled.

Terminally differentiated effector memory CD45RA+ cells were excluded from the naive CD8 cells, which were CD45RO-negative and positively selected for CCR7. Authors' methods: Filtering differed because ImmunoSEQ produced junction-only sequences that carried no quality scores. Clones were sequenced by immunoSEQ multiplex PCR, and TCRdb holds only the in-frame ones, with some missing. V and J calls and clone size are those listed in that table; D and trimming were worked out from the DNA. The table lists under 600,000 clones, about 98% of them singletons. CDR3 length: 15 amino acids. V dropped 4 bases and J dropped 5; count of bases not matched to a gene: 9. Germline assignment: CDR1 SGHTA and CDR2 FQGNSA. Study observations and caveats: In this cohort, only blood was sampled, and tissue repertoires likely differ. It was expected that sequencing depth would affect clonotype sharing among donors.

The sample was naive CD8+ T cells sorted from blood. The chain links TRBV7-2 to TRBJ2-7, with 9 positions matching TRBD2. The source is a man aged 25 to 40 in good health. CDR3 region: CASSYLSGSADEQYF. Written as DNA, the CDR3 is TGTGCCAGCAGCTATCTTAGCGGGAGTGCCGACGAGCAGTACTTC.